This TCR beta chain was recorded in a study of control samples from healthy donors and cancer patients. This CDR3 has 16 amino acids. Germline values: CDR1 LNHDA, CDR2 SQIVND (reference sequence). Trimming cost V 5 bases and J 4 bases, with 20 bases left between them. Generated by immunoSEQ multiplex PCR, the TCRdb table keeps only in-frame clones and is missing some. Among around 170,000 clones listed, 88% were seen once. Sequenced material: blood. The J gene is TRBJ1-2, the V gene TRBV19; possibly TRBD1 for D (5 bases). This TCR came from a woman under 40 in good health. The CDR3: CASSPLTGTSFYGYTF. The DNA for the CDR3 is TGTGCCAGTAGTCCACTCACCGGGACCTCCTTCTATGGCTACACCTTC.